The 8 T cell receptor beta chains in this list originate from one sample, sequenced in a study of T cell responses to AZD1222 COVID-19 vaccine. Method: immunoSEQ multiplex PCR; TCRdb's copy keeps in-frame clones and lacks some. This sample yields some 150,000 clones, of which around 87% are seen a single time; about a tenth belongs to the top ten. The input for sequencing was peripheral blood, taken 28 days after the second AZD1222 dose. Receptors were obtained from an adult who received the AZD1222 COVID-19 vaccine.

The chain's CDR3 is CAWKGDNEKLFF. The CDR3 nucleotides are TGTGCCTGGAAGGGTGATAATGAAAAACTGTTTTTT. V gene TRBV30 combines with J gene TRBJ1-4; D uncertain. V was clipped by 4 bases and J by 4 bases, with 7 bases between them. Germline CDR1 and CDR2: GTSNPN and SVGIG (reference sequence). This CDR3 is 12 amino acids long.

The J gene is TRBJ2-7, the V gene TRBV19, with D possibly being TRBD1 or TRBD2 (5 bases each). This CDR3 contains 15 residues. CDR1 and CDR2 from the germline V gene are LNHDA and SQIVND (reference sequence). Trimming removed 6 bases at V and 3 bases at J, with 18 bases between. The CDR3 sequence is CASSPSRGQYYEQYF. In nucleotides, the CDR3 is TGTGCCAGTAGCCCTTCCCGGGGCCAATACTACGAGCAGTACTTC.

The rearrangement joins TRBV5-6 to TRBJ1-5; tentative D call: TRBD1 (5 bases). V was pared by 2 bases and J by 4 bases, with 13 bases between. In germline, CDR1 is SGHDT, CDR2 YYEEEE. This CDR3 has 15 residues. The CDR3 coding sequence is TGTGCCAGCAGCTTCGGGCCGAGGGGAAATCAGCCCCAGCATTTT. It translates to CASSFGPRGNQPQHF.

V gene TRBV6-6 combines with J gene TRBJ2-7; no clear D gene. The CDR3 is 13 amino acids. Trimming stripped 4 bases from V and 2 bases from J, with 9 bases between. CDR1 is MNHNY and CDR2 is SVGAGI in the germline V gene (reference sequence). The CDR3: CASSSTVPYEQYF. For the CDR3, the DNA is TGTGCCAGCAGTTCGACGGTTCCCTACGAGCAGTACTTC.

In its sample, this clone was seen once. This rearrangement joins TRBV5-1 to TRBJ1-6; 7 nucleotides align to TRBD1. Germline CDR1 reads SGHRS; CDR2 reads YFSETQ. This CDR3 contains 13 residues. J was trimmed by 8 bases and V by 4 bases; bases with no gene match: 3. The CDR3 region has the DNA TGCGCCAGCAGCGTAGGACAGGATTCACCCCTCCACTTT. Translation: CASSVGQDSPLHF.

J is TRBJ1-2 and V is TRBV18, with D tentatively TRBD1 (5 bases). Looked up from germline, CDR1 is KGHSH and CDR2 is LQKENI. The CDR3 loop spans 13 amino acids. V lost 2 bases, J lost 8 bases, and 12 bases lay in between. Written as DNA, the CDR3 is TGTGCCAGCTCACCATCGGCCGGGGGAGGCTACACCTTC. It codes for CASSPSAGGGYTF.

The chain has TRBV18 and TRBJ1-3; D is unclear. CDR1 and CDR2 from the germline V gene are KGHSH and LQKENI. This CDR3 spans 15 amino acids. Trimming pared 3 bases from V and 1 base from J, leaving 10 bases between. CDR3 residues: CASSPFPGSGNTIYF. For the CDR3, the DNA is TGTGCCAGCTCACCGTTTCCGGGTTCTGGAAACACCATATATTTT.

In nucleotides, the CDR3 is TGTGCCAGCAGTTTCGACGGGAGAGGGTACGAGCAGTACTTC. Translation: CASSFDGRGYEQYF. The rearrangement uses TRBV27 and TRBJ2-7, with D possibly TRBD2 on 6 matching bases. The CDR3 is made up of 14 amino acids. The V gene's germline CDR1 is MNHEY and CDR2 SMNVEV (reference sequence). The ends were cut back, 3 bases at V and 4 bases at J, with 13 bases in the middle.